The 20 T cell receptor beta chains reported below all come from one sample, sequenced in a study of vaccination effects on CD4 cells after COVID-19. These receptors' targets are unknown. Expansion with viral peptide pools was applied to antigen-specific CD4+ T cells by the ViraFEST assay prior to sequencing. With roughly nine days of culture completed, CD4+ T cells were isolated. Previously uninfected by SARS-CoV-2, the vaccine recipients also showed negative nucleocapsid antibodies. Using immunoSEQ multiplex PCR, the repertoire was profiled, and TCRdb retains in-frame clones only, with some absent. The sample consists of 20,000 to 25,000 clones, 65% to 80% of them appearing once. The source was CD4+ T cells from PBMCs cultured with HCoV-NL63 spike peptides, collected before COVID-19 vaccination. The source is a human donor who received a COVID-19 vaccine.

This clone has only one observation. The chain employs TRBV5-4 and TRBJ1-2, with D unresolved. The germline gives CDR1 SGHNT, CDR2 YYREEE (reference sequence). V lost 3 bases to trimming and J lost 6 bases, with 15 bases between them. The CDR3 covers 14 residues. CDR3 nucleotides: TGTGCCAGCAGCTGGCAGGTCGGGGAAGATGGCTACACCTTC. Translated: CASSWQVGEDGYTF.

The J gene is TRBJ2-7, the V gene TRBV5-4, with 9 bases fitting TRBD2. V shed 4 bases, J shed 2 bases, and the junction held 10 bases outside the gene matches. The CDR3 has 16 amino acids. CDR1 is SGHNT, CDR2 YYREEE, per germline (reference sequence). In nucleotides, the CDR3 is TGTGCCAGCAGCACATCAGCGGGAGGCAAGCCCTACGAGCAGTACTTC. The encoded protein is CASSTSAGGKPYEQYF.

The chain recombines TRBV19 with TRBJ2-1; TRBD2 matches 8 bases. Unmatched junction bases numbered 6, after V lost 8 bases and J lost 9 bases. The germline CDR1 and CDR2 sequences are LNHDA and SQIVND (reference sequence). This CDR3 has 12 residues. The CDR3 sequence is CASWRSGSEQFF. The CDR3 DNA is TGTGCCAGTTGGAGGAGCGGGAGTGAGCAGTTCTTC.

The V and J genes are TRBV30 and TRBJ2-7; 7 nucleotides align to TRBD1. Germline trimming cut 0 bases from V and 6 bases from J; bases unmatched to any gene: 2. The CDR3 is made up of 12 amino acids. Germline V gives CDR1 GTSNPN, CDR2 SVGIG (reference sequence). CDR3 DNA: TGTGCCTGGAGTGTACAGGGGATCGAGCAGTACTTC. Protein sequence: CAWSVQGIEQYF.

The J gene is TRBJ2-1, the V gene TRBV5-1, with D possibly called TRBD1 or TRBD2 (5 bases each). The germline V and J ends were trimmed by 7 bases and 0 bases, with 14 bases remaining between them. Per germline, CDR1 SGHRS and CDR2 YFSETQ. This CDR3 has 15 residues. CDR3 sequence (DNA): TGCGCCAGCTATGGGACGGGGAGCTCCTACAATGAGCAGTTCTTC. Its protein is CASYGTGSSYNEQFF. The variable domain in full, with the rest retrieved from reference TRBV5-1 and TRBJ2-1, is KAGVTQTPRYLIKTRGQQVTLSCSPISGHRSVSWYQQTPGQGLQFLFEYFSETQRNKGNFPGRFSGRQFSNSRSEMNVSTLELGDSALYLCASYGTGSSYNEQFFGPGTRLTVL.

The J gene is TRBJ1-2, the V gene TRBV3-1 (or the pseudogene TRBV3-2); D gene uncertain. Germline V gene data show CDR1 as LGHDT and CDR2 as YNNKEL (reference sequence). The V end lost 5 bases, the J end lost 7 bases, and 11 bases lay between the germline ends. This CDR3 comprises 12 residues. CDR3 protein: CASSEVQSGYTF. The CDR3 nucleotides are TGTGCCAGCAGCGAGGTGCAATCTGGCTACACCTTC.

The genes are TRBV6-1 and TRBJ1-6; D might be TRBD1 (6 bases). V was shortened by 3 bases and J by 10 bases, with 16 bases between the two germline ends. This CDR3 has 15 amino acids. Germline CDR1 and CDR2: MNHNS and SASEGT. The DNA of the CDR3 is TGTGCCAGCAGTGACCAAACAGGGATAGGCTCACCCCTCCACTTT. Its translation: CASSDQTGIGSPLHF.

V and J are TRBV7-9 and TRBJ1-2; D is perhaps TRBD1 (5 bases). V was clipped by 1 base and J by 7 bases, with 16 bases between them. Germline V gene sequence: CDR1 SEHNR, CDR2 FQNEAQ (reference sequence). The CDR3 has 15 residues. The CDR3 region is CASSLGVSGGFGYTF. The CDR3 nucleotides are TGTGCCAGCAGCTTAGGGGTGTCGGGGGGGTTTGGCTACACCTTC.

This chain joins TRBV6-5 and TRBJ1-2; D may be TRBD1 (5 bases). Germline-derived CDR1 and CDR2 are MNHEY and SVGAGI. The V gene lost 6 bases and the J gene lost 2 bases, with 16 bases spanning the gap. The CDR3 has 15 residues. CDR3 residues: CASRLTGAGNYGYTF. CDR3 sequence (DNA): TGTGCCAGCAGACTCACGGGTGCAGGGAACTATGGCTACACCTTC.

The chain joins TRBV11-2 to TRBJ2-4; 9 nucleotides match TRBD1. With V trimmed by 0 bases and J by 1 base, 1 base remained unmatched. Germline CDR1 and CDR2: SGHAT and FQNNGV. CDR3 size: 16 residues. As DNA, the CDR3 is TGTGCCAGCAGCTTAGACGGGACAGGGGCCAAAAACATTCAGTACTTC. Protein: CASSLDGTGAKNIQYF. Drawing the rest from reference TRBV11-2 and TRBJ2-4, the complete variable domain is EAGVAQSPRYKIIEKRQSVAFWCNPISGHATLYWYQQILGQGPKLLIQFQNNGVVDDSQLPKDRFSAERLKGVDSTLKIQPAKLEDSAVYLCASSLDGTGAKNIQYFGAGTRLSVL.

The chain combines TRBV13 with TRBJ2-5, with D perhaps TRBD1 or TRBD2 (5 bases each). The V gene lost 1 base and the J gene lost 5 bases, with 11 bases spanning the gap. Germline lookup yields CDR1 PRHDT and CDR2 FYEKMQ (reference sequence). The CDR3 contains 14 residues. CDR3 bases: TGTGCCAGCAGCTTAGAGAGGGACGGCGAGACCCAGTACTTC. This sequence encodes CASSLERDGETQYF.

V and J are TRBV10-3 and TRBJ1-1; D is undetermined. Germline-derived CDR1 and CDR2 are ENHRY and SYGVKD. V was trimmed by 0 bases and J by 0 bases, leaving 11 bases between them. The CDR3 length is 16 residues. Here the CDR3 reads CAISESMAALNTEAFF. CDR3 DNA sequence: TGTGCCATCAGTGAGTCGATGGCAGCTTTGAACACTGAAGCTTTCTTT.

This chain links TRBV9 with TRBJ1-5; D unclear. Germline assignment: CDR1 SGDLS and CDR2 YYNGEE. CDR3 length equals 15 residues. The V end was cut by 0 bases, the J end by 1 base, with 8 bases between. The CDR3 is CASSVGDISNQPQHF. DNA of the CDR3: TGTGCCAGCAGCGTAGGAGACATAAGCAATCAGCCCCAGCATTTT.

This clone was detected only a few times. V gene TRBV3-1 (or the pseudogene TRBV3-2) combines with J gene TRBJ1-3; D unresolved. CDR1 and CDR2 (germline): LGHDT, YNNKEL (reference sequence). V shed 4 bases and J shed 0 bases, with 13 bases lying between them. This CDR3 has 16 residues. Here the CDR3 reads CASSLASSLSGNTIYF. Written as DNA, the CDR3 is TGTGCCAGCAGCCTCGCCTCTAGCCTCTCTGGAAACACCATATATTTT.

V gene TRBV25-1 combines with J gene TRBJ1-2; D gene uncertain. Germline V lookup: CDR1 MGHDK, CDR2 SYGVNS. CDR3 size: 15 residues. V dropped 0 bases and J dropped 4 bases, with 12 bases sitting between them. The CDR3: CASSEYFAGSYGYTF. CDR3 DNA: TGTGCCAGCAGTGAATATTTCGCGGGGAGCTATGGCTACACCTTC.

CDR3 coding DNA: TGTGCCAGCAGCCCAAAACTGAGGGTCGGGACTGAAGCTTTCTTT. It is translated as CASSPKLRVGTEAFF. The chain carries TRBV7-9 and TRBJ1-1; D is uncertain. Trimming cost V 5 bases and J 5 bases, with 18 bases left between them. CDR3 length equals 15 residues. Germline V CDR1 and CDR2: SEHNR, FQNEAQ (reference sequence). The whole variable domain, remainder taken from reference TRBV7-9 and TRBJ1-1, is DTGVSQNPRHKITKRGQNVTFRCDPISEHNRLYWYRQTLGQGPEFLTYFQNEAQLEKSRLLSDRFSAERPKGSFSTLEIQRTEQGDSAMYLCASSPKLRVGTEAFFGQGTRLTVV.

The CDR3 DNA follows: TGTGCCAGCAGCCGGACAGGGGAGTTTGAAGCTTTCTTT. Translating gives CASSRTGEFEAFF. The J gene is TRBJ1-1, the V gene TRBV4-2; 9 bases agree with TRBD1. CDR1 and CDR2 (germline): LGHNA, YNFKEQ. V shed 4 bases and J 7 bases; nucleotides not matched to a gene: 4. There are 13 residues in the CDR3.

The chain links TRBV5-1 to TRBJ1-6; D not certain. Germline V lookup: CDR1 SGHRS, CDR2 YFSETQ. The CDR3 runs to 14 residues. V lost 10 bases to trimming and J lost 6 bases, with 17 bases between them. CDR3 coding DNA: TGCGCCCGTTTTTATGATAGGTTTAATTCACCCCTCCACTTT. It translates to CARFYDRFNSPLHF.

V gene TRBV30 combines with J gene TRBJ1-3, with D uncertain. Trimming removed 2 bases at V and 0 bases at J, with 14 bases between. The CDR3 extends over 16 amino acids. The germline V gene has CDR1 GTSNPN and CDR2 SVGIG (reference sequence). The chain's CDR3 is CAWSPLNGRSGNTIYF. Written as DNA, the CDR3 is TGTGCCTGGAGTCCCCTCAACGGACGCTCTGGAAACACCATATATTTT.

J is TRBJ1-3 and V is TRBV3-1 (or the pseudogene TRBV3-2); D not certain. Trimming took off 2 bases at V and 4 bases at J, with 9 bases between the two ends. This CDR3 spans 14 amino acids. Per germline, CDR1 LGHDT and CDR2 YNNKEL (reference sequence). CDR3 nucleotide sequence: TGTGCCAGCAGCCAATGGACGGACGGAAACACCATATATTTT. It translates to CASSQWTDGNTIYF.